These T cell receptor beta chains were read from a single sample in a study of PD-L1 blockade in urothelial cancer. The assay was immunoSEQ multiplex PCR, and TCRdb's table has in-frame clones only and misses some. The sample yields about 95,000 clones, roughly 84% seen once. The sequences come from PBMCs, collected around atezolizumab (anti-PD-L1) treatment. The receptors originated from a man aged 55 to 70 with urothelial cancer. The CDR3 runs from the conserved cysteine through the conserved F or W. The order of the fields is J gene, D gene, V gene, clone size, CDR3 DNA, CDR3 protein. The D gene is left open where the match is weak. The size entry is marked missing in some rows and otherwise reads once, few, many or a size class.

J: TRBJ1-5; D: TRBD1; V: TRBV27; size: -; DNA: TGTGCCAGCAGTTTCGGGACAGAGGCAAATCAGCCCCAGCATTTT; CDR3: CASSFGTEANQPQHF
J: TRBJ2-5; D: TRBD1; V: TRBV7-9; size: -; DNA: TGTGCCAGCAGTTACCTCACAGGGGCCCAAGAGACCCAGTACTTC; CDR3: CASSYLTGAQETQYF
J: TRBJ2-7; D: TRBD2; V: TRBV27; size: -; DNA: TGTGCCAGCAGTGATAGGGGACTAGCGGTCTACGAGCAGTACTTC; CDR3: CASSDRGLAVYEQYF
J: TRBJ2-3; D: TRBD2; V: TRBV27; size: -; DNA: TGTGCCAGCAGTCCAGGGACTAGCGGGTTCCTTCCCACAGATACGCAGTATTTT; CDR3: CASSPGTSGFLPTDTQYF
J: TRBJ2-7; D: -; V: TRBV5-1; size: -; DNA: TGCGCCAGCAGCTTGGAAATGGCCAGCGAGCAGTACTTC; CDR3: CASSLEMASEQYF
J: TRBJ2-5; D: TRBD2; V: TRBV18; size: -; DNA: TGTGCCAGCTCACCACCCCGCGGTAGCGGGGGGCAAGAGACCCAGTACTTC; CDR3: CASSPPRGSGGQETQYF
J: TRBJ2-1; D: TRBD1; V: TRBV11-2; size: -; DNA: TGTGCCAGCAGCTATATACCCGGGACAGGGGCCCACAATGAGCAGTTCTTC; CDR3: CASSYIPGTGAHNEQFF
J: TRBJ2-3; D: TRBD1; V: TRBV7-9; size: -; DNA: TGTGCCAGCAGCGCGAGGACAGGGGGCATTATAGCAGATACGCAGTATTTT; CDR3: CASSARTGGIIADTQYF
J: TRBJ2-7; D: -; V: TRBV7-2; size: -; DNA: TGTGCCAGCAGCCTCCACATGTCTAGTTACGAGCAGTACTTC; CDR3: CASSLHMSSYEQYF
J: TRBJ2-7; D: -; V: TRBV6-1; size: -; DNA: TGTGCCAGCAGTGAACACTACGAGCAGTACTTC; CDR3: CASSEHYEQYF
J: TRBJ1-4; D: -; V: TRBV6-6; size: -; DNA: TGTGCCAGCTCCTTTGTCGTGCGGGGCAATGAAAAACTGTTTTTT; CDR3: CASSFVVRGNEKLFF
J: TRBJ2-3; D: TRBD2; V: TRBV4-3; size: -; DNA: TGCGCCAGCAGCCAACTGACTAGCGGCACAGATACGCAGTATTTT; CDR3: CASSQLTSGTDTQYF
J: TRBJ2-7; D: -; V: TRBV30; size: -; DNA: TGTGCCTGGGGTGAACAGGTCTACGAGCAGTACTTC; CDR3: CAWGEQVYEQYF
J: TRBJ2-7; D: -; V: TRBV5-1; size: -; DNA: TGCGCCAGCAGAGAGGGGGTCGGCTACGAGCAGTACTTC; CDR3: CASREGVGYEQYF
J: TRBJ2-3; D: -; V: TRBV2; size: -; DNA: TGTGCCAGCATAGGGGGGGGTCGAACAGATACGCAGTATTTT; CDR3: CASIGGGRTDTQYF
J: TRBJ2-7; D: TRBD2; V: TRBV5-1; size: few; DNA: TGCGCCAGCAGCCTTGGAACTAGCGGGATGGAAGAGCAGTACTTC; CDR3: CASSLGTSGMEEQYF
J: TRBJ1-1; D: -; V: TRBV5-4; size: -; DNA: TGTGCCAGCAGCTTGCCTTTGTCAGTGAACACTGAAGCTTTCTTT; CDR3: CASSLPLSVNTEAFF
J: TRBJ2-7; D: TRBD2; V: TRBV28; size: -; DNA: TGTGCCAGCAGCAAGGGACTAGCGGGGGCGCAACGCTACGAGCAGTACTTC; CDR3: CASSKGLAGAQRYEQYF
J: TRBJ2-2; D: -; V: TRBV6-4; size: -; DNA: TGTGCCAGCAGTGTTACCGGAGCTGGCGGGGAGCTGTTTTTT; CDR3: CASSVTGAGGELFF
J: TRBJ1-4; D: TRBD1; V: TRBV10-3; size: -; DNA: TGTGCCATCAGTGAGTTTCAACGACAGGGGGCGCATGGGGAAAAACTGTTTTTT; CDR3: CAISEFQRQGAHGEKLFF
J: TRBJ2-5; D: TRBD1; V: TRBV7-2; size: -; DNA: TGTGCCAGCAGCTTAGGGGACAGGGGTGGCGAGACCCAGTACTTC; CDR3: CASSLGDRGGETQYF
J: TRBJ2-3; D: TRBD1; V: TRBV5-1; size: -; DNA: TGCGCCAGCAGCGGCGGACAGGGCGCCCCAGATACGCAGTATTTT; CDR3: CASSGGQGAPDTQYF
J: TRBJ2-1; D: -; V: TRBV5-1; size: -; DNA: TGCGCCAGCAGCACCGAAGACAGGAAGGAGTTCTTC; CDR3: CASSTEDRKEFF
J: TRBJ2-7; D: TRBD2; V: TRBV28; size: -; DNA: TGTGCCAGCAGTCCGGGACTAGCGGTGAACGAGCAGTACTTC; CDR3: CASSPGLAVNEQYF
J: TRBJ1-5; D: TRBD1; V: TRBV6-5; size: -; DNA: TGTGCCAGCAGTGCGACAGGGGAGTCTCGTCAGCCCCAGCATTTT; CDR3: CASSATGESRQPQHF
J: TRBJ2-7; D: TRBD2; V: TRBV29-1; size: -; DNA: TGCAGCGTTGACGTAGCGGGGGGGGGCTACGAGCAGTACTTC; CDR3: CSVDVAGGGYEQYF
J: TRBJ2-4; D: -; V: TRBV7-9; size: -; DNA: TGTGCCAGCAGCAGCCCGCAGGGCAGGGCCATTCAGTACTTC; CDR3: CASSSPQGRAIQYF
J: TRBJ1-5; D: TRBD1; V: TRBV12-5; size: -; DNA: TGTGCTAGTGGGCCGGGCAGGGGGTTAGGTCAGCCCCAGCATTTT; CDR3: CASGPGRGLGQPQHF
J: TRBJ2-2; D: -; V: TRBV2; size: -; DNA: TGTGCCAGCAGTGAATCGGCGAACACCGGGGAGCTGTTTTTT; CDR3: CASSESANTGELFF
J: TRBJ2-1; D: TRBD2; V: TRBV7-2; size: -; DNA: TGTGCCAGCAGCTTAGTGGGGACTAGCGGGGGGGCCAATGAGCAGTTCTTC; CDR3: CASSLVGTSGGANEQFF
J: TRBJ1-1; D: -; V: TRBV19; size: -; DNA: TGTGCCAGTAGTATTGTAGGTTTAGGGGCCGAAGCTTTCTTT; CDR3: CASSIVGLGAEAFF
J: TRBJ2-6; D: -; V: TRBV5-1; size: -; DNA: TGCGCCAGCAGCTTCGGAGGGTCTGGGGCCAACGTCCTGACTTTC; CDR3: CASSFGGSGANVLTF
J: TRBJ2-7; D: -; V: TRBV27; size: -; DNA: TGTGCCAGCAGTTTGAGGACTGAGTCCCACGAGCAGTACTTC; CDR3: CASSLRTESHEQYF
J: TRBJ2-7; D: TRBD1; V: TRBV7-2; size: -; DNA: TGTGCCAGCAGCCATGGACAGGGAAAGTACTTC; CDR3: CASSHGQGKYF
J: TRBJ2-3; D: TRBD2; V: TRBV27; size: -; DNA: TGTGCCAGCAGTTTATCAACTAGCGGGGGCACAGATACGCAGTATTTT; CDR3: CASSLSTSGGTDTQYF
J: TRBJ2-3; D: TRBD2; V: TRBV9; size: -; DNA: TGTGCCAGCAGCGTAGATTCCCTAGCGGGAGTGGGAGATACGCAGTATTTT; CDR3: CASSVDSLAGVGDTQYF
J: TRBJ1-6; D: -; V: TRBV7-9; size: -; DNA: TGTGCCAGCAGCCCCGGGGATTACTCCTATAATTCACCCCTCCACTTT; CDR3: CASSPGDYSYNSPLHF
J: TRBJ1-2; D: -; V: TRBV4-2; size: few; DNA: TGTGCCAGCAGCCAAGAGATAGCTAACTATGGCTACACCTTC; CDR3: CASSQEIANYGYTF
J: TRBJ2-2; D: -; V: TRBV9; size: -; DNA: TGTGCCAGCAGCGACCCTCGACAGTCGACGGGGGAGCTGTTTTTT; CDR3: CASSDPRQSTGELFF
J: TRBJ1-5; D: TRBD1; V: TRBV5-4; size: -; DNA: TGTGCCAGCAGTCAGGGGGGTAGGAATCAGCCCCAGCATTTT; CDR3: CASSQGGRNQPQHF
J: TRBJ2-7; D: -; V: TRBV19; size: -; DNA: TGTGCCAGTAGTATAAGGGGACACACCTACGAGCAGTACTTC; CDR3: CASSIRGHTYEQYF
J: TRBJ1-1; D: -; V: TRBV20-1; size: -; DNA: TGCAGTGCTACCATCTACCCTGAAGCTTTCTTT; CDR3: CSATIYPEAFF
J: TRBJ2-3; D: TRBD2; V: TRBV27; size: -; DNA: TGTGCCAGCAGTTTATATCAGGGGCTCTGGTCGGGAGGGCCCCCAGATACGCAGTATTTT; CDR3: CASSLYQGLWSGGPPDTQYF